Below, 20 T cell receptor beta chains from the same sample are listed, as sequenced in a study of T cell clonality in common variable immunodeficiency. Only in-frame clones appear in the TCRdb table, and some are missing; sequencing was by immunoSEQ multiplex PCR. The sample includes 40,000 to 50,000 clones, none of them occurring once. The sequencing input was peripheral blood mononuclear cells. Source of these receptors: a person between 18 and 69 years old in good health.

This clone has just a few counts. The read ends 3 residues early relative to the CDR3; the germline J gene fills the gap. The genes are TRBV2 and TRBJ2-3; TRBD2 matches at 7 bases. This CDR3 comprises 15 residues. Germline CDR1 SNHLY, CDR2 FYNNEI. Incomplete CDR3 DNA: TGTGCCAGCAGTGAGGGGGGAGGGGAGGTCGGGACG. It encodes CASSEGGGEVGT. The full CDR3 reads CASSEGGGEVGTQYF. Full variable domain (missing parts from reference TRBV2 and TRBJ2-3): EPEVTQTPSHQVTQMGQEVILRCVPISNHLYFYWYRQILGQKVEFLVSFYNNEISEKSEIFDDQFSVERPDGSNFTLKIRSTKLEDSAMYFCASSEGGGEVGTQYFGPGTRLTVL.

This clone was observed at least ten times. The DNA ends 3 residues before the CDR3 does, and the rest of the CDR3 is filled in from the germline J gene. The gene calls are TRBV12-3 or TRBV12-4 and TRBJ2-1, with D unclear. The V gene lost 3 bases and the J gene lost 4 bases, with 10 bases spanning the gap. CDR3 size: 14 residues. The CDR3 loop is CASSFSAAYNEQFF. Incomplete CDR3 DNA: TGTGCCAGCAGTTTTTCTGCCGCGTACAATGAG.

CDR3 sequence: CASRRSGDRADTYTF. The covered CDR3 bases are TGCGCCAGCAGGCGTAGCGGGGACAGGGCAGATACC. The chain is built from TRBV5-1 and TRBJ1-2; 9 bases are shared with TRBD1. The CDR3 end lies 3 residues beyond the end of the read and is filled in from the germline J gene. This CDR3 region has 15 residues. Germline V gene data show CDR1 as SGHRS and CDR2 as YFSETQ. Together with reference TRBV5-1 and TRBJ1-2, the CDR3 gives the full variable domain: KAGVTQTPRYLIKTRGQQVTLSCSPISGHRSVSWYQQTPGQGLQFLFEYFSETQRNKGNFPGRFSGRQFSNSRSEMNVSTLELGDSALYLCASRRSGDRADTYTFGSGTRLTVV.

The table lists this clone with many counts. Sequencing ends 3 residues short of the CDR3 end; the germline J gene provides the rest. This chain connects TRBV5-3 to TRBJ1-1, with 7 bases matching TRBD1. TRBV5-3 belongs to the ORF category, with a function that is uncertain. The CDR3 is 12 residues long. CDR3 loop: CARVKTGTRAFF. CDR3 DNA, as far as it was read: TGTGCCAGAGTGAAGACAGGGACGCGG.

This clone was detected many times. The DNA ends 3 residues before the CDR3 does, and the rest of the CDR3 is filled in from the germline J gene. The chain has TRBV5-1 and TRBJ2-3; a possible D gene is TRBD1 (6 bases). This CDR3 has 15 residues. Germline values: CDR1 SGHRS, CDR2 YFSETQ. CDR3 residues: CASSLATGRGETQYF. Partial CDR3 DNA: TGCGCCAGCAGCTTGGCGACAGGCAGGGGTGAGACG.

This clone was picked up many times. CDR3 residues: CAAGTGSSDTQYF. The sequenced part of the CDR3 DNA is TGTGCCGCCGGTACGGGGAGTTCAGATACG. The gene calls are TRBV5-6 and TRBJ2-3; D is perhaps TRBD2 (5 bases). The observed sequence ends 3 residues before the CDR3 terminus, with the missing tail filled in from the germline J gene. The CDR3 runs to 13 residues. Trimming removed 10 bases from V and 4 bases from J, with 16 bases in between. CDR1 is SGHDT and CDR2 is YYEEEE in the germline V gene. Full variable domain (remainder filled in from reference TRBV5-6 and TRBJ2-3): DAGVTQSPTHLIKTRGQQVTLRCSPKSGHDTVSWYQQALGQGPQFIFQYYEEEERQRGNFPDRFSGHQFPNYSSELNVNALLLGDSALYLCAAGTGSSDTQYFGPGTRLTVL.

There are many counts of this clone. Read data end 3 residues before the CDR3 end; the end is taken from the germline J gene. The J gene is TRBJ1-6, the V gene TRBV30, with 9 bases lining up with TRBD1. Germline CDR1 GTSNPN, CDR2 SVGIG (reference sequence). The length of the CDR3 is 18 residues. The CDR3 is CAWSTPPVRTGVPSALHF. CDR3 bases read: TGTGCCTGGAGTACCCCACCCGTAAGGACAGGGGTCCCTTCGGCC.

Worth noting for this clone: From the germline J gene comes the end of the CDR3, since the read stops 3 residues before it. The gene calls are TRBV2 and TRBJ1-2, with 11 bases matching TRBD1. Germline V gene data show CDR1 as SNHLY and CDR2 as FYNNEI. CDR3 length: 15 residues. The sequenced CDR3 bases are TGTGCCAGCAGGAGGGACAGGGGGGGCCAAGAGACC. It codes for CASRRDRGGQET. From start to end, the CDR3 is CASRRDRGGQETYTF.

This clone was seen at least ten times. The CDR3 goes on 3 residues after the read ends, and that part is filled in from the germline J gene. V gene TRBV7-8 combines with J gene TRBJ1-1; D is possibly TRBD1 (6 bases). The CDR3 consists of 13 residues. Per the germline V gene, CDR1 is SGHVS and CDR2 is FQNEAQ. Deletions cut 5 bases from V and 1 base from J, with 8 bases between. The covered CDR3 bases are TGTGCCAGCAGCCAGGGGCGGAACACTGAA. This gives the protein CASSQGRNTE. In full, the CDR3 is CASSQGRNTEAFF.

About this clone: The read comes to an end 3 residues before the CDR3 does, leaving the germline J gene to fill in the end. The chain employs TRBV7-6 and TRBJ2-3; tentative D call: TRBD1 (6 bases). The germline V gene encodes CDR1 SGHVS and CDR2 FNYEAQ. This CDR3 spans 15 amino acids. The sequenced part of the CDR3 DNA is TGTGCCAGCAGCTTAGGGACAGCTCTCAATCAGCCG. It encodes CASSLGTALNQP. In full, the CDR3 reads CASSLGTALNQPQYF.

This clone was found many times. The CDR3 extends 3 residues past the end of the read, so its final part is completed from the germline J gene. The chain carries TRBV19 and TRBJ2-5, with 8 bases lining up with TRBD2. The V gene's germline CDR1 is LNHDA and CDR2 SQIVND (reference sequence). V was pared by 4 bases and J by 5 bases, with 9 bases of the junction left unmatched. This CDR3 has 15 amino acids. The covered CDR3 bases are TGTGCCAGTAGTAGCTCAAGCGGGGGCTTGGAGACC. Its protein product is CASSSSSGGLET. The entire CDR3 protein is CASSSSSGGLETQYF.

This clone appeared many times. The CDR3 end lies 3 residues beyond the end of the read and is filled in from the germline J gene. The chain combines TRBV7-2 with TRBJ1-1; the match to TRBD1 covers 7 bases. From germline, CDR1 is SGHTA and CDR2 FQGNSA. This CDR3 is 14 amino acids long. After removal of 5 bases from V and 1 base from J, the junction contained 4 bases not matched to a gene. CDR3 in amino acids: CASSLRTGNTEAFF. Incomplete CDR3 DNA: TGTGCCAGCAGCCTGCGGACAGGGAACACTGAA. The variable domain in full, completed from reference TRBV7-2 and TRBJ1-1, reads GAGVSQSPSNKVTEKGKDVELRCDPISGHTALYWYRQSLGQGLEFLIYFQGNSAPDKSGLPSDRFSAERTGGSVSTLTIQRTQQEDSAVYLCASSLRTGNTEAFFGQGTRLTVV.

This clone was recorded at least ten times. The sequenced CDR3 bases are TGTGCCAGCAGCCAAGGTAACGGGGGGGCGAAAGGGGATACG. This codes for CASSQGNGGAKGDT. The whole CDR3 reads CASSQGNGGAKGDTQYF. This chain uses TRBV4-2 with TRBJ2-3; 8 bases fit TRBD2. The read stops 3 residues short of the end of the CDR3; the missing end is completed from the germline J gene. The CDR3 sequence is 17 residues long. J gave up 6 bases and V 1 base, and 12 bases lay outside the gene matches. Germline-derived CDR1 and CDR2 are LGHNA and YNFKEQ.

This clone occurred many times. CDR3 DNA (partial): TGTGCCAGTAGTATTGGGTTTTGGGGCGCCACCCGCTACGAG. Translated, it gives CASSIGFWGATRYE. The full CDR3 is CASSIGFWGATRYEQYF. The chain links TRBV19 to TRBJ2-7; D is possibly TRBD1 (5 bases). The sequenced fragment ends 3 residues before the CDR3 boundary, so the rest is inferred from the germline J gene. V lost 3 bases and J 3 bases, leaving 21 bases between the germline ends. The CDR3 covers 17 residues. CDR1 is LNHDA, CDR2 SQIVND, per germline (reference sequence).

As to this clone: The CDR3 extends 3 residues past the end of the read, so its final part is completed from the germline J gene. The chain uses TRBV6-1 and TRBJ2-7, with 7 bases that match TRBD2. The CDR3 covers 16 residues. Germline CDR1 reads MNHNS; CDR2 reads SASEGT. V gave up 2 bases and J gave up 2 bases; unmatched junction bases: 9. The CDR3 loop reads CASSELASGYPYEQYF. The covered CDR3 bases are TGTGCCAGCAGTGAATTGGCTAGCGGTTATCCCTACGAG.

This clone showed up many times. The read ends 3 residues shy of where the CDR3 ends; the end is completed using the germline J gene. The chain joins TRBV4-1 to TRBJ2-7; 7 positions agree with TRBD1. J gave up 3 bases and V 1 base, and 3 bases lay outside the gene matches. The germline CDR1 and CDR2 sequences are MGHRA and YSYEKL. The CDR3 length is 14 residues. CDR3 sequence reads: CASSQAQGVYEQYF. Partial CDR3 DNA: TGCGCCAGCAGCCAAGCTCAGGGGGTCTACGAG.

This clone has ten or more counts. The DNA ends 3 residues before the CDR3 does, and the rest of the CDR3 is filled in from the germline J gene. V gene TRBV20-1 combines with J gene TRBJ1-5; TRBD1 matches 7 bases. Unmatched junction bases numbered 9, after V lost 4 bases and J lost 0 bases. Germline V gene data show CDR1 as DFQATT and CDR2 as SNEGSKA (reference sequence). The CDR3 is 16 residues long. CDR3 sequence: CSATSGTAYSNQPQHF. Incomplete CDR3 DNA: TGCAGTGCTACCTCTGGGACAGCTTATAGCAATCAGCCC.

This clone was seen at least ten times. Partial CDR3 DNA: TGTGCCAGCAGTGTCCACAGGAGGAACACCGGGGAG. Translation: CASSVHRRNTGE. The whole CDR3 region reads CASSVHRRNTGELFF. The rearrangement links TRBV12-3 or TRBV12-4 to TRBJ2-2; tentatively, D is TRBD1 (5 bases). Read sequence stops 3 residues before the CDR3 end, and the germline J gene provides the missing end. The CDR3 consists of 15 residues. The V end was cut by 5 bases, the J end by 1 base, with 11 bases between.

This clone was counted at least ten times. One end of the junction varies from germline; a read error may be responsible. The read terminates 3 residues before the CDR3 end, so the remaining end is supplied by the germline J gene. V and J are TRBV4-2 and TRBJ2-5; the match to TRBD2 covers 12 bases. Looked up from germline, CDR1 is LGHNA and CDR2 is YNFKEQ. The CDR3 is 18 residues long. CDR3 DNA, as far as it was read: TGCGCCAGCAGCCAAGAAGTCTCGACTAGCGGGGGAAAAGAGACC. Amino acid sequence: CASSQEVSTSGGKET. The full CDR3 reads CASSQEVSTSGGKETQYF.

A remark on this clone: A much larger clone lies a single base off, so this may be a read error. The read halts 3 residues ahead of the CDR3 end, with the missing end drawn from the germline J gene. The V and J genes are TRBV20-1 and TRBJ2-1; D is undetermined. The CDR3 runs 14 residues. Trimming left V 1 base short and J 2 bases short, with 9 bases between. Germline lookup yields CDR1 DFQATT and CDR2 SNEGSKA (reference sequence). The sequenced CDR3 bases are TGCAGTGCTAGAGTCCTAGAACCCTACAATGAG. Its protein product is CSARVLEPYNE. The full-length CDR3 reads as CSARVLEPYNEQFF.